Listed below are T cell receptor beta chains from one sample, sequenced in a study of identical twins. TCRdb used MiXCR to reprocess the 5' RACE reads, holding one entry per CDR3 protein. The sample consists of some 590,000 distinct CDR3 sequences, roughly 9.9% of them appearing once. These data were also reused for a study on yellow fever vaccine responses in identical twins.

Input material: PBMCs. The source is a woman in her late teens or twenties in good health. Each CDR3 is given with its conserved first and last residue. Each record gives: V gene, J gene, CDR3 protein.

v_gene: TRBV12-3/TRBV12-4; j_gene: TRBJ2-1; CDR3aa: CASSSLAGGGEQFF
v_gene: TRBV9; j_gene: TRBJ2-7; CDR3aa: CASSETDRAYEQYF
v_gene: TRBV5-5; j_gene: TRBJ2-7; CDR3aa: CASSFNGNSYEQYF
v_gene: TRBV4-1; j_gene: TRBJ2-3; CDR3aa: CASSQKSERDPDTQYF
v_gene: TRBV20-1; j_gene: TRBJ2-1; CDR3aa: CSANKEPNSYNEQFF
v_gene: TRBV6-1; j_gene: TRBJ1-1; CDR3aa: CASTGRMNTEAFF
v_gene: TRBV20-1; j_gene: TRBJ2-7; CDR3aa: CSAETDYEQYF
v_gene: TRBV6-5; j_gene: TRBJ2-7; CDR3aa: CASSFGGRGHTYEQYF
v_gene: TRBV9; j_gene: TRBJ2-3; CDR3aa: CASSVALLAADTQYF
v_gene: TRBV6-1; j_gene: TRBJ2-2; CDR3aa: CASSHGQEVNGELFF
v_gene: TRBV4-1; j_gene: TRBJ2-7; CDR3aa: CASSQDLGEQYF
v_gene: TRBV4-1; j_gene: TRBJ2-5; CDR3aa: CASSQDPQGTLQETQYF
v_gene: TRBV2; j_gene: TRBJ2-3; CDR3aa: CASSVGLVTDTQYF
v_gene: TRBV30; j_gene: TRBJ2-1; CDR3aa: CAWSVRGTSGRGEQFF
v_gene: TRBV20-1; j_gene: TRBJ1-1; CDR3aa: CSANLGPEAFF
v_gene: TRBV11-2; j_gene: TRBJ2-3; CDR3aa: CASSFGGPGTDTQYF
v_gene: TRBV7-2; j_gene: TRBJ2-7; CDR3aa: CASTVAGGSYEQYF
v_gene: TRBV20-1; j_gene: TRBJ2-5; CDR3aa: CSARGLARTYQETQYF
v_gene: TRBV7-8; j_gene: TRBJ2-5; CDR3aa: CASTTSRETQYF
v_gene: TRBV9; j_gene: TRBJ2-7; CDR3aa: CASSGWDQPYEQYF
v_gene: TRBV18; j_gene: TRBJ2-1; CDR3aa: CASSPWGGATYNEQFF
v_gene: TRBV9; j_gene: TRBJ2-3; CDR3aa: CASSVDQRGVTDTQYF
v_gene: TRBV6-2/TRBV6-3; j_gene: TRBJ2-7; CDR3aa: CASSYGALSEQYF
v_gene: TRBV2; j_gene: TRBJ2-3; CDR3aa: CAFCLGTSGGPSTDTQYF
v_gene: TRBV27; j_gene: TRBJ2-3; CDR3aa: CASRTGTSTLYTQYF
v_gene: TRBV6-2/TRBV6-3; j_gene: TRBJ2-5; CDR3aa: CARRPRSGQETQYF
v_gene: TRBV29-1; j_gene: TRBJ2-7; CDR3aa: CSVVRDRDYEQYF
v_gene: TRBV20-1; j_gene: TRBJ1-2; CDR3aa: CSARDRVKDYYGYTF
v_gene: TRBV10-2; j_gene: TRBJ2-5; CDR3aa: CASSDTKGRETQYF
v_gene: TRBV3-1; j_gene: TRBJ2-1; CDR3aa: CASSQLAGVKEQFF
v_gene: TRBV7-8; j_gene: TRBJ2-1; CDR3aa: CASSATELVGSHEQFF
v_gene: TRBV6-2/TRBV6-3; j_gene: TRBJ2-2; CDR3aa: CASTGPSNTGELFF
v_gene: TRBV12-5; j_gene: TRBJ2-3; CDR3aa: CASGGAGFSTDTQYF
v_gene: TRBV7-8; j_gene: TRBJ1-4; CDR3aa: CASSSTRIVAGKPNEKLFF
v_gene: TRBV10-3; j_gene: TRBJ2-7; CDR3aa: CAISDGDYEQYF
v_gene: TRBV3-1; j_gene: TRBJ2-7; CDR3aa: CASRGSGRAGSEQYF
v_gene: TRBV7-9; j_gene: TRBJ1-1; CDR3aa: CASSLNQGQGSWTEAFF
v_gene: TRBV24-1; j_gene: TRBJ2-5; CDR3aa: CATSDLKGPYQETQYF
v_gene: TRBV20-1; j_gene: TRBJ2-1; CDR3aa: CSARRLVRSYNEQFF
v_gene: TRBV20-1; j_gene: TRBJ2-7; CDR3aa: CSAKIQRLVPYEQYF
v_gene: TRBV6-1; j_gene: TRBJ2-3; CDR3aa: CASRTYLTDTQYF
v_gene: TRBV6-2/TRBV6-3; j_gene: TRBJ2-7; CDR3aa: CASSYASVYEQYF
v_gene: TRBV7-8; j_gene: TRBJ2-1; CDR3aa: CASSPEGTINEQFF
v_gene: TRBV29-1; j_gene: TRBJ1-1; CDR3aa: CSVEPQGETEAFF
v_gene: TRBV12-3/TRBV12-4; j_gene: TRBJ2-1; CDR3aa: CASSPSGLPYNEQFF
v_gene: TRBV20-1; j_gene: TRBJ2-1; CDR3aa: CSAFGSAYNEQFF
v_gene: TRBV7-2; j_gene: TRBJ2-5; CDR3aa: CASSPQGVVETQYF
v_gene: TRBV12-3/TRBV12-4; j_gene: TRBJ2-7; CDR3aa: CASSGASGPGNAYEQYF
v_gene: TRBV28; j_gene: TRBJ2-2; CDR3aa: CASRRTGELFF